These 21 T cell receptor beta chains were all obtained from the same sample, sequenced in a study of T-cell reconstitution after alpha-beta-depleted transplantation in children. Preparing the TCRbeta library involved the use of unique molecular identifiers. From the PCR reads, TCRdb called clonotypes with MiXCR, one entry per CDR3 protein. The repertoire holds about 980,000 distinct CDR3 sequences, roughly 29% seen once, with 25% to 35% in the top ten. The sample consisted of PBMCs, mostly from graft donor cells, taken 360 days after TCRalphabeta/CD19-depleted stem cell transplant. The receptors stem from a boy in the first two years of life who had a stem cell transplant for SCID, so the T cells may come from the graft donor.

The chain links TRBV19 to TRBJ2-1, with a weak D call TRBD2 (6 bases). Germline CDR1 is LNHDA and CDR2 is SQIVND (reference sequence). The CDR3 contains 14 residues. V gave up 3 bases and J gave up 5 bases, with 11 bases separating them. As DNA, the CDR3 is TGTGCCAGTAGTATCCGGCGGGGCGACAATGAGCAGTTCTTC. This translates into CASSIRRGDNEQFF.

The chain links TRBV29-1 to TRBJ2-2; 15 positions match TRBD2. After removal of 5 bases from V and 4 bases from J, the junction contained 5 bases not matched to a gene. The CDR3 sequence is 16 residues long. Per the germline V gene, CDR1 is SQVTM and CDR2 is ANQGSEA. Here the CDR3 DNA reads TGCAGCGTTCTGGGACTAGCGGGGGGATTCACCGGGGAGCTGTTTTTT. Amino acid sequence: CSVLGLAGGFTGELFF.

The V call is TRBV2, the J call TRBJ2-1; D is unclear. The CDR3 length is 15 residues. The V gene lost 3 bases and the J gene lost 5 bases, with 14 bases spanning the gap. CDR1 is SNHLY, CDR2 FYNNEI, per germline. Here the CDR3 reads CASSEGSFRHNEQFF. Here the CDR3 DNA reads TGTGCCAGCAGTGAGGGCAGTTTTCGACACAATGAGCAGTTCTTC.

The rearrangement links TRBV2 to TRBJ1-3; D not resolved. V lost 1 base and J lost 0, with 10 bases in between. This CDR3 contains 16 residues. CDR1 and CDR2 (germline): SNHLY, FYNNEI. Written as DNA, the CDR3 is TGTGCCAGCAGTGAAGGGCGGCAGAACTCTGGAAACACCATATATTTT. Its translation is CASSEGRQNSGNTIYF.

This chain uses TRBV12-3 or TRBV12-4 with TRBJ1-4; tentatively, D is TRBD1 (6 bases). The CDR3 has 15 residues. V shed 6 bases and J shed 0 bases, with 11 bases lying between them. CDR3 sequence reads: CASRATGTTNEKLFF. The CDR3 DNA follows: TGTGCCAGCAGAGCCACAGGGACAACTAATGAAAAACTGTTTTTT.

The table lists this clonotype with many counts. The gene calls are TRBV7-2 and TRBJ2-5; D may be TRBD2 (5 bases). This CDR3 is built from 14 residues. Germline CDR1 reads SGHTA; CDR2 reads FQGNSA. The V end lost 3 bases, the J end lost 5 bases, and 13 bases lay between the germline ends. The CDR3 sequence: CASSLTGRGETQYF. CDR3 sequence (DNA): TGTGCCAGCAGCTTGACGGGGAGAGGGGAGACCCAGTACTTC.

V usage is TRBV27 and J usage is TRBJ1-5; D is unclear. Per the germline V gene, CDR1 is MNHEY and CDR2 is SMNVEV (reference sequence). CDR3 size: 14 residues. V lost 5 bases and J 6 bases, leaving 14 bases between the germline ends. The CDR3 reads CASSRPGPVQPQHF. For the CDR3, the DNA is TGTGCCAGCAGTCGTCCCGGTCCGGTTCAGCCCCAGCATTTT.

This clonotype turned up a few times. V and J are TRBV7-9 and TRBJ2-5; TRBD1 might be the D (6 bases). The germline V gene encodes CDR1 SEHNR and CDR2 FQNEAQ (reference sequence). Trimming shortened V by 5 bases and J by 5 bases, and 12 bases separated the two germline ends. This CDR3 has 13 amino acids. CDR3 amino acids: CASSLLQGETQYF. DNA for the CDR3: TGTGCCAGCAGCCTACTTCAGGGGGAGACCCAGTACTTC. Using reference TRBV7-9 and TRBJ2-5 for the parts outside the CDR3, the full variable domain is DTGVSQNPRHKITKRGQNVTFRCDPISEHNRLYWYRQTLGQGPEFLTYFQNEAQLEKSRLLSDRFSAERPKGSFSTLEIQRTEQGDSAMYLCASSLLQGETQYFGPGTRLLVL.

The chain is built from TRBV27 and TRBJ2-5; 7 bases align to TRBD1. From germline, CDR1 is MNHEY and CDR2 SMNVEV (reference sequence). This CDR3 region has 13 residues. The V gene end was trimmed by 5 bases and the J gene end by 3 bases; junction bases not matched to a gene: 3. CDR3 amino acids: CASSRTGKETQYF. In DNA, the CDR3 is TGTGCCAGCAGTCGGACAGGCAAAGAGACCCAGTACTTC.

V and J are TRBV11-3 and TRBJ2-1; 13 bases fit TRBD2. The V segment lost 4 bases and the J segment 4 bases; nucleotides outside the gene matches: 4. The CDR3 runs to 16 residues. The germline V gene has CDR1 SGHNT and CDR2 YENEEA. CDR3 protein: CASSSTGLAGYNEQFF. As DNA, the CDR3 is TGTGCCAGCAGCTCGACGGGACTAGCGGGGTACAATGAGCAGTTCTTC. Together with reference TRBV11-3 and TRBJ2-1, the CDR3 gives the full variable domain: EAGVVQSPRYKIIEKKQPVAFWCNPISGHNTLYWYLQNLGQGPELLIRYENEEAVDDSQLPKDRFSAERLKGVDSTLKIQPAELGDSAVYLCASSSTGLAGYNEQFFGPGTRLTVL.

This chain links TRBV5-4 with TRBJ2-4; no definite D call. CDR1 and CDR2 from the germline V gene are SGHNT and YYREEE (reference sequence). The CDR3 runs 12 residues. V was shortened by 0 bases and J by 9 bases, with 7 bases between the two germline ends. The CDR3 coding sequence is TGTGCCAGCAGCTTGGAACGGTCCATTCAGTACTTC. Translating gives CASSLERSIQYF.

This clonotype was seen only a few times. The chain couples TRBV24-1 to TRBJ2-1, with D hard to call. Between the trimmed V and J ends, which lost 3 bases and 6 bases, there was a span of 5 bases. The CDR3 is made up of 12 amino acids. Germline loops: CDR1 KGHDR, CDR2 SFDVKD. CDR3 residues: CATSDLVNEQFF. DNA for the CDR3: TGTGCCACCAGTGATCTAGTCAATGAGCAGTTCTTC.

This clonotype turned up a few times. The chain recombines TRBV28 with TRBJ1-1, with D unclear. Trimming took 5 bases from V and 1 from J, leaving 11 bases between them. Germline V gives CDR1 MDHEN, CDR2 SYDVKM. The CDR3 runs to 14 residues. The CDR3 loop is CASSPSGGNTEAFF. CDR3 nucleotide sequence: TGTGCCAGCAGTCCCTCCGGCGGGAACACTGAAGCTTTCTTT.

This clonotype was observed a handful of times. The V call is TRBV3-1, the J call TRBJ2-7, with D perhaps matching TRBD1 (6 bases). The germline gives CDR1 LGHDT, CDR2 YNNKEL (reference sequence). The CDR3 runs to 16 residues. The V gene lost 2 bases and the J gene lost 2 bases, with 16 bases spanning the gap. The CDR3 DNA reads TGTGCCAGCAGCCAAAGTCGAAAGGACAGAACCTACGAGCAGTACTTC. Translated, it gives CASSQSRKDRTYEQYF.

This clonotype was seen a handful of times. The chain links TRBV27 to TRBJ1-5; D may be TRBD1 (5 bases). The V end lost 6 bases, the J end lost 5 bases, and 11 bases lay between the germline ends. The CDR3 is 13 amino acids. Germline V lookup: CDR1 MNHEY, CDR2 SMNVEV (reference sequence). Here the CDR3 DNA reads TGTGCCAGCAGCAGACAGCTTCATCAGCCCCAGCATTTT. Protein product: CASSRQLHQPQHF.

The chain has TRBV27 and TRBJ2-6, with 9 positions matching TRBD1. The J segment lost 4 bases and the V segment lost 6 bases, leaving 7 bases of the junction unmatched. The CDR3 has 16 residues. CDR1 is MNHEY, CDR2 SMNVEV, per germline (reference sequence). CDR3 nucleotides: TGTGCCAGCAGAACACAGGGGGCGGAAGGGGCCAACGTCCTGACTTTC. Protein: CASRTQGAEGANVLTF.

The V call is TRBV7-8, the J call TRBJ2-6, with D uncertain. Germline CDR1 SGHVS, CDR2 FQNEAQ. V shed 1 base and J shed 0 bases, with 13 bases lying between them. This CDR3 is 18 amino acids long. Here the CDR3 reads CASSLVDPRSSGANVLTF. CDR3 sequence (DNA): TGTGCCAGCAGCTTAGTCGACCCTAGGTCCTCTGGGGCCAACGTCCTGACTTTC.

The V gene is TRBV4-1, the J gene TRBJ2-3; D unresolved. CDR3 size: 19 residues. V was cut by 0 bases and J by 2 bases, with 21 bases left in between. Germline CDR1 and CDR2: MGHRA and YSYEKL. The DNA for the CDR3 is TGCGCCAGCAGCCAAGAAACGATCTTAGAAGGGTGGGACACAGATACGCAGTATTTT. Its translation is CASSQETILEGWDTDTQYF.

In DNA, the CDR3 is TGTGCCAGCAGCTCCGCCCAATTCCGGGACAGCTCCTACAATGAGCAGTTCTTC. As protein: CASSSAQFRDSSYNEQFF. J is TRBJ2-1 and V is TRBV4-2; 7 bases align to TRBD1. The CDR3 spans 18 residues. The germline CDR1 and CDR2 sequences are LGHNA and YNFKEQ. With V trimmed by 5 bases and J by 0 bases, 13 bases remained unmatched.

This clonotype was found a few times. CDR3 sequence reads: CASSLEAAGVYEQYF. The CDR3, as DNA: TGCGCCAGCAGCTTGGAAGCGGCAGGGGTGTACGAGCAGTACTTC. The V gene is TRBV5-1, the J gene TRBJ2-7; TRBD1 is a possible D gene (6 bases). Germline lookup yields CDR1 SGHRS and CDR2 YFSETQ. V lost 0 bases and J lost 4, with 14 bases in between. The CDR3 is 15 residues long.

The V and J genes are TRBV10-1 and TRBJ1-1; D gene unclear. The CDR3 contains 14 residues. The V gene's germline CDR1 is WNHNN and CDR2 SYGVQD (reference sequence). V lost 4 bases, J lost 5 bases, and 14 bases lay in between. CDR3 region: CASSAGTGRTEAFF. Written as DNA, the CDR3 is TGCGCCAGCAGTGCAGGTACGGGGAGGACTGAAGCTTTCTTT.